This TCR beta chain was recorded in a study of T-cell memory formation after mild COVID-19. Study-wide results and caveats: Contracting clones localized mainly to CM and EM when CD4+ and mainly to EMRA when CD8+. Day 15 to 85 contracting clones showed balanced CD4/CD8; later expanders leaned CD4+.

CDR3 size: 16 residues. Germline-derived CDR1 and CDR2 are LNHNV and YYDKDF (reference sequence). TCRdb redid the calling of the 5' RACE reads with MiXCR, one entry per CDR3 protein. The table has 350,000 or so distinct CDR3 sequences, over 10% seen once. A note on this clonotype: No antigen is known for it. One junction end does not reproduce the germline sequence, and a read error may be involved.

This clonotype was sampled from a man in his late teens or twenties who had mild COVID-19 (a few samples of this study predate the infection). Cell type and time point are not known. The material sequenced was PBMCs or a T cell subset sorted from them (not recorded which). The chain couples TRBV15 to TRBJ1-4; tentative D call: TRBD1 (5 bases). CDR3: CATSGESSGTNEKLFF. The CDR3 coding sequence is TGTGCCACCAGCGGAGAATCATCAGGGACTAATGAAAAACTGTTTTTT.